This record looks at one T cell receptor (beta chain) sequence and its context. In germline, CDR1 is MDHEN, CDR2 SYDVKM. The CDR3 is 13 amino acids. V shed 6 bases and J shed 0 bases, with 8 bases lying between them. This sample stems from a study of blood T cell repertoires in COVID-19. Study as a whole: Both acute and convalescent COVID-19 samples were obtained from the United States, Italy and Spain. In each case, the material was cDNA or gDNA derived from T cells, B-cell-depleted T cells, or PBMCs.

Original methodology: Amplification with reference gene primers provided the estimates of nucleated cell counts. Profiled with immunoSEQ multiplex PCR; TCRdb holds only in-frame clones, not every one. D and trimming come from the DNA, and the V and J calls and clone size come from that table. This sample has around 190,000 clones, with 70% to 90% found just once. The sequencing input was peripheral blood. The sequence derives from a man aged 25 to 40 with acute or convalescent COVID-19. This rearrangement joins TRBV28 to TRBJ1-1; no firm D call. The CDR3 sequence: CASRSGMNTEAFF. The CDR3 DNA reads TGTGCCAGCAGGAGCGGCATGAACACTGAAGCTTTCTTT.